This T cell receptor beta chain was found in a study of Ad26.COV2.S vaccination and SARS-CoV-2 variants. This CDR3 comprises 15 residues. The germline V gene has CDR1 SGHRS and CDR2 YFSETQ. V shed 3 bases and J shed 6 bases, with 19 bases lying between them. Regarding treatment: 15 to 20 received Ad26.COV2.S at low or high dose, single or two shots; about 5 received placebo; per-sample allocation not given. The samples were gathered on day 63 after the first injection of vaccine or placebo. Profiling relied on immunoSEQ multiplex PCR, and the TCRdb table lists in-frame clones only, not all of them. The sample includes about 400,000 clones, roughly 90% seen only once; the top ten take more than 1.5%.

This clonotype was obtained from a person aged 18-60 years who received the Ad26.COV2.S COVID-19 vaccine or a placebo. The source was peripheral blood, collected in a trial of Ad26.COV2.S vaccine versus placebo. The rearrangement joins TRBV5-1 to TRBJ2-7; weak D call: TRBD2 (5 bases). The CDR3 nucleotides read TGCGCCAGCAGCTACGCTGGAGGAGTGGATGGCGAGCAGTACTTC. It translates to CASSYAGGVDGEQYF.